Given below is one T cell receptor beta chain in context. PCR was performed a second time for about 7 to 11 cycles using a sample-barcoded 5' primer and a J-beta primer mix. TCRdb passed the 5' RACE reads through MiXCR, listing each CDR3 protein once. Here the sample spans hundreds of thousands of distinct CDR3 sequences, 58% being singletons. The record originates from a study of blood T cells in healthy people across ages. Trimming cost V 0 bases and J 5 bases; bases outside gene matches: 4. The germline CDR1 and CDR2 sequences are DFQATT and SNEGSKA (reference sequence). This CDR3 has 13 amino acids.

The V call is TRBV20-1, the J call TRBJ2-7, with 7 bases fitting TRBD1. The clonotype originates from a man in his sixties in good health. Sequencing input: blood. This CDR3 reads CSARDGTEDEQYF. CDR3 bases: TGCAGTGCTAGAGATGGGACAGAGGACGAGCAGTACTTC.